Presented here are 22 T cell receptor beta chains from one specimen sequenced in a study of T-cell reconstitution after alpha-beta-depleted transplantation in children. Unique molecular identifiers were built into the TCRbeta library. TCRdb ran MiXCR on the PCR reads and lists one entry per CDR3 protein. The sample contains over 400,000 distinct CDR3 sequences, 43% of which appear only once. The sample in question was PBMCs, obtained before TCRalphabeta/CD19-depleted stem cell transplant. All receptors derive from a girl aged 2-10 years with aplastic anemia, due to receive a stem cell transplant.

The V and J genes are TRBV29-1 and TRBJ2-7, with 7 nucleotides matching TRBD1. There are 14 residues in the CDR3. The V gene end was trimmed by 4 bases and the J gene end by 4 bases; junction bases not matched to a gene: 10. Per germline, CDR1 SQVTM and CDR2 ANQGSEA. The CDR3 here is CSVGAQGKGYEQYF. The CDR3 coding sequence is TGCAGCGTTGGAGCACAGGGGAAAGGTTACGAGCAGTACTTC.

V gene TRBV4-2 combines with J gene TRBJ2-7; perhaps D is TRBD1 or TRBD2 (5 bases each). CDR1 LGHNA and CDR2 YNFKEQ come from the germline V gene. The CDR3 runs to 14 residues. Trimming stripped 0 bases from V and 9 bases from J, with 15 bases between. CDR3 sequence: CASSQEEVGTTQYF. The CDR3 DNA is TGTGCCAGCAGCCAAGAGGAGGTAGGGACGACGCAGTACTTC.

This clonotype has only a few counts. V gene TRBV10-2 combines with J gene TRBJ2-3; D uncertain. Germline CDR1 reads WSHSY; CDR2 reads SAAADI. The CDR3 extends over 14 amino acids. The V and J ends lost 2 bases and 3 bases respectively, with 9 bases between them. The CDR3 region is CASSEVPRTDTQYF. DNA for the CDR3: TGCGCCAGCAGTGAGGTCCCTAGAACAGATACGCAGTATTTT.

Many counts were recorded for this clonotype. The gene calls are TRBV10-2 and TRBJ1-1; D remains ambiguous. Germline values: CDR1 WSHSY, CDR2 SAAADI. The CDR3 sequence is 14 residues long. Trimming cost V 4 bases and J 1 base, with 10 bases left between them. The CDR3 loop is CASSVHSENTEAFF. For the CDR3, the DNA is TGCGCCAGCAGTGTTCACAGTGAGAACACTGAAGCTTTCTTT.

V is TRBV28 and J is TRBJ2-5, with 8 nucleotides matching TRBD2. The V gene's germline CDR1 is MDHEN and CDR2 SYDVKM. Losses at the gene ends were 7 bases for V and 5 bases for J; bases not matched to a gene: 9. This CDR3 has 14 amino acids. The CDR3: CASMWRGAGETQYF. The CDR3 coding sequence is TGTGCCAGCATGTGGCGGGGGGCGGGGGAGACCCAGTACTTC.

The chain uses TRBV7-2 and TRBJ2-1; TRBD2 matches at 11 bases. Germline V lookup: CDR1 SGHTA, CDR2 FQGNSA. V lost 6 bases and J lost 4; bases outside the gene matches: 2. There are 14 residues in the CDR3. This chain's CDR3 is CASRASGGYNEQFF. As DNA, the CDR3 is TGTGCCAGCAGGGCTAGCGGGGGGTACAATGAGCAGTTCTTC. Full variable domain (remainder filled in from reference TRBV7-2 and TRBJ2-1): GAGVSQSPSNKVTEKGKDVELRCDPISGHTALYWYRQSLGQGLEFLIYFQGNSAPDKSGLPSDRFSAERTGGSVSTLTIQRTQQEDSAVYLCASRASGGYNEQFFGPGTRLTVL.

CDR3 sequence reads: CSALAGDTNIQYF. The CDR3 bases are TGCAGTGCTCTAGCGGGGGACACGAACATTCAGTACTTC. V is TRBV20-1 and J is TRBJ2-4; 10 nucleotides agree with TRBD2. The CDR3 is 13 amino acids. Trimming removed 5 bases from V and 7 bases from J; junction bases left unmatched: 5. The germline V gene has CDR1 DFQATT and CDR2 SNEGSKA (reference sequence).

The chain uses TRBV27 and TRBJ2-5; D uncertain. V was cut by 5 bases and J by 1 base, with 20 bases left in between. The germline CDR1 and CDR2 sequences are MNHEY and SMNVEV (reference sequence). The CDR3 has 17 residues. The CDR3 sequence: CASSRSPEVRSQETQYF. The DNA for the CDR3 is TGTGCCAGCAGTCGATCACCCGAGGTGCGCTCCCAAGAGACCCAGTACTTC.

The rearrangement joins TRBV7-9 to TRBJ1-1; no reliable D call. Germline CDR1 is SEHNR and CDR2 is FQNEAQ (reference sequence). Deletions cut 7 bases from V and 0 bases from J, with 15 bases between. The CDR3 sequence is 15 residues long. CDR3 sequence reads: CASNPAPTMNTEAFF. CDR3 DNA sequence: TGTGCCAGCAATCCCGCCCCCACCATGAACACTGAAGCTTTCTTT.

This clonotype has a handful of counts. The rearrangement links TRBV29-1 to TRBJ2-1; the D is unclear. V was pared by 6 bases and J by 6 bases, with 6 bases between. The CDR3 extends over 10 amino acids. CDR1 and CDR2 from the germline V gene are SQVTM and ANQGSEA. CDR3 in amino acids: CSVYSNEQFF. Here the CDR3 DNA reads TGCAGCGTCTACAGCAATGAGCAGTTCTTC.

The gene calls are TRBV4-1 and TRBJ2-7; D unresolved. Germline loops: CDR1 MGHRA, CDR2 YSYEKL. The CDR3 consists of 14 residues. V was shortened by 4 bases and J by 2 bases, with 12 bases between the two germline ends. CDR3 sequence reads: CASSRKNITYEQYF. The CDR3 DNA is TGCGCCAGCAGCCGGAAGAACATTACCTACGAGCAGTACTTC.

This clonotype has ten or more counts. The chain recombines TRBV15 with TRBJ2-3; 9 bases match TRBD1. The junction had 6 bases not matched to a gene; V was cut back by 3 bases and J by 2 bases. The CDR3 has 16 amino acids. Germline CDR1 is LNHNV and CDR2 is YYDKDF (reference sequence). CDR3 sequence: CATSSLRDRVTDTQYF. DNA of the CDR3: TGTGCCACCAGCAGCCTTCGGGACAGGGTCACAGATACGCAGTATTTT.

The chain employs TRBV4-1 and TRBJ1-1, with D uncertain. CDR1 and CDR2 from the germline V gene are MGHRA and YSYEKL. V was pared by 4 bases and J by 3 bases, with 9 bases between. CDR3 length: 13 amino acids. CDR3 in DNA: TGCGCCAGCAGCCCCGAGACCTACACTGAAGCTTTCTTT. Its translation is CASSPETYTEAFF.

The chain is built from TRBV7-9 and TRBJ1-2; TRBD1 might be the D (5 bases). Trimming cost V 5 bases and J 2 bases, with 12 bases left between them. The germline gives CDR1 SEHNR, CDR2 FQNEAQ (reference sequence). CDR3 size: 14 residues. Here the CDR3 reads CASSETESNYGYTF. The CDR3 DNA sequence: TGTGCCAGCAGCGAGACAGAGAGCAACTATGGCTACACCTTC.

In the case of this clonotype: A read error is likely, as this CDR3 ends without the conserved phenylalanine or tryptophan. The chain joins TRBV5-1 to TRBJ2-7; D gene uncertain. V was cut by 4 bases and J by 2 bases, with 16 bases left in between. This CDR3 region has 15 residues. Germline V gene lookup returns CDR1 SGHRS and CDR2 YFSETQ. The CDR3 reads CASSPLLAETYEQYL. DNA of the CDR3: TGCGCCAGCAGCCCCCTACTCGCGGAGACCTACGAGCAGTACCTC.

The chain recombines TRBV20-1 with TRBJ2-1; D unclear. The CDR3 extends over 13 amino acids. Per the germline V gene, CDR1 is DFQATT and CDR2 is SNEGSKA (reference sequence). V lost 2 bases and J 10 bases, leaving 15 bases between the germline ends. The CDR3 spells CSARRRASWEQFF. The DNA for the CDR3 is TGCAGTGCTAGAAGACGGGCGTCATGGGAGCAGTTCTTC.

The CDR3: CASTSLGGNTIYF. CDR3 bases: TGTGCCAGCACCTCCCTAGGCGGAAACACCATATATTTT. The chain is built from TRBV6-1 and TRBJ1-3; D is ambiguous. CDR1 and CDR2 from the germline V gene are MNHNS and SASEGT. CDR3 length: 13 residues. The V end lost 7 bases, the J end lost 4 bases, and 11 bases lay between the germline ends.

In this sample, this clonotype turned up many times. The V gene is TRBV25-1, the J gene TRBJ2-1; 15 bases agree with TRBD2. The CDR3 runs to 18 residues. Trimming removed 4 bases from V and 0 bases from J; junction bases left unmatched: 4. The germline V gene encodes CDR1 MGHDK and CDR2 SYGVNS. Here the CDR3 DNA reads TGTGCCAGCAGTGGGACTAGCGGGAGGGACCGCTCCTACAATGAGCAGTTCTTC. Its protein product is CASSGTSGRDRSYNEQFF.

In its sample, this clonotype was seen many times. This chain uses TRBV5-1 with TRBJ2-1; the match to TRBD2 covers 7 bases. V dropped 0 bases and J dropped 3; count of bases not matched to a gene: 3. CDR3 size: 15 residues. Per germline, CDR1 SGHRS and CDR2 YFSETQ. The CDR3 sequence is CASSLASGLYNEQFF. The CDR3 bases are TGCGCCAGCAGCTTGGCTAGCGGCCTCTACAATGAGCAGTTCTTC.

This clonotype was counted a few times. This chain uses TRBV7-2 with TRBJ2-7, with 8 bases identical to TRBD1. The CDR3 spans 14 residues. The ends lost 4 bases at V and 3 bases at J; junction bases unmatched: 5. The germline CDR1 and CDR2 sequences are SGHTA and FQGNSA. The CDR3 DNA reads as TGTGCCAGCAGCTCCCACAGGGGGAACTACGAGCAGTACTTC. Its protein is CASSSHRGNYEQYF. The variable domain in full, with the rest retrieved from reference TRBV7-2 and TRBJ2-7, is GAGVSQSPSNKVTEKGKDVELRCDPISGHTALYWYRQSLGQGLEFLIYFQGNSAPDKSGLPSDRFSAERTGGSVSTLTIQRTQQEDSAVYLCASSSHRGNYEQYFGPGTRLTVT.

The chain recombines TRBV7-3 with TRBJ2-1; D may be TRBD1 (6 bases). Trimming removed 5 bases from V and 9 bases from J, with 14 bases in between. This CDR3 region has 13 residues. Per the germline V gene, CDR1 is SGHTA and CDR2 is FQGTGA. The CDR3 DNA is TGTGCCAGCAGCCCCCGCGCCAGGGGTGAGCAGTTCTTC. Its protein product is CASSPRARGEQFF.

The chain joins TRBV20-1 to TRBJ2-3; perhaps TRBD2 as D (5 bases). Trimming left V 2 bases short and J 2 bases short, with 11 bases between. The CDR3 is made up of 14 amino acids. CDR1 and CDR2 (germline): DFQATT, SNEGSKA (reference sequence). CDR3 in amino acids: CSARRAGATDTQYF. Here the CDR3 DNA reads TGCAGTGCTAGAAGGGCGGGTGCCACAGATACGCAGTATTTT.